This TCR beta chain originates from a study of radiotherapy plus CTLA-4 blockade in lung cancer (dated by TCRdb to 2017 to 2018). Context from the whole study: Objective responses were observed in 18% of enrolled patients, and disease control was achieved in around 30%. Paper-wide results and their limitations: TCR clones derived from tumors expanded in peripheral blood after treatment with radiotherapy and ipilimumab. Increased serum interferon-beta after radiation, together with early dynamic changes in blood T cell clones, were reported to be the strongest predictors of response.

About this clone itself: The antigen it binds to is not known. The record has no base qualities; no much larger clone is one base away.

The library relied on the immunoSEQ multiplex PCR assay. TCRdb took over this immuneACCESS table, retaining in-frame rearrangements with V and J assigned. Such tables are incomplete; in checked studies, under half of the missing clones stem from an unresolved V gene, and the remainder is unexplained. For this sample the table gives approximately 40,000 clones, of which about 80% were detected only once. Approximately 8.9% of the sample goes to the ten largest clones. The study evaluated CTLA-4 blockade (ipilimumab) given together with focal radiation therapy in patients who had chemo-refractory metastatic non-small-cell lung cancer. This specimen was peripheral blood, taken from a patient treated with radiotherapy plus ipilimumab. The clonotype was recovered from a human donor with non-small cell lung cancer who had stable disease on radiotherapy plus ipilimumab.

The CDR3: CASSTRDRLLTEAFF. The DNA reads as follows: TGTGCCAGTAGTACCCGGGACCGTCTCTTAACTGAAGCTTTCTTT. The rearrangement combines TRBV19 with TRBJ1-1; the D gene is perhaps TRBD1, from 5 matching bases. Reading the germline V gene (reference sequence) gives CDR1 LNHDA and CDR2 SQIVND. The germline ends are 17 bases apart after V is trimmed by 4 bases and J by 5 bases. Spanning cysteine to phenylalanine, the CDR3 consists of 15 amino acids. Just CDR3 DNA is preserved here, 45 bases in frame from base 1.